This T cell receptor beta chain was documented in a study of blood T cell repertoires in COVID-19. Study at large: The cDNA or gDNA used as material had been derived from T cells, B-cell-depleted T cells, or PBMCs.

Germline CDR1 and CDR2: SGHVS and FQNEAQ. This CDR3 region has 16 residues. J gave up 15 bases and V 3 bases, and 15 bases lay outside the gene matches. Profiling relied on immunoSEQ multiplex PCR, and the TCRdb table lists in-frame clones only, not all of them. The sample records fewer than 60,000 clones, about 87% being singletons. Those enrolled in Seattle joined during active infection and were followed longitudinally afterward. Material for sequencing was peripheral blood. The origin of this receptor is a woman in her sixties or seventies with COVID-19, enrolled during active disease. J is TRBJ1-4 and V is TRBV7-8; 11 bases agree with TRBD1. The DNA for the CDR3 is TGTGCCAGCAGCTTTGGGGGACAGGGGGATAGGGGAAGGATGTTTTTT. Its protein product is CASSFGGQGDRGRMFF. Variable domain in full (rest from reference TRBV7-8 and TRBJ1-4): GAGVSQSPRYKVAKRGQDVALRCDPISGHVSLFWYQQALGQGPEFLTYFQNEAQLDKSGLPSDRFFAERPEGSVSTLKIQRTQQEDSAVYLCASSFGGQGDRGRMFFGSGTQLSVL.